Presented here are 2 T cell receptor beta chains from one specimen sequenced in a study of tumor-infiltrating lymphocytes in primary liver carcinoma. Starting from approximately 0.45 ug of total RNA, TCR beta cDNA was produced with a primer in the constant region. Sequencing libraries for TCR beta derived from three nested multiplex PCR rounds that used slightly modified ARM-PCR. TRBV1-TRBV30 forward and Cbeta reverse primers drove the first two roughly 9-cycle rounds. MiXCR was run by TCRdb on the multiplex PCR reads, yielding one entry per CDR3 protein. The table lists about 60,000 distinct CDR3 sequences, about 71% of them singletons. The source material, 20-30 mg of unsorted bulk tissue, was used to co-extract RNA and DNA. The specimen sequenced was liver tumor tissue from sampling region 4. Specified subset: tumor region T4, right-lateral pole. The source is a man in his forties with primary liver carcinoma and hepatitis B virus infection.

As to this clonotype: The junction departs from germline at one end; a sequencing error may be responsible. The rearrangement uses TRBV5-4 and TRBJ1-1; D unclear. CDR3 length equals 14 residues. Germline CDR1 is SGHNT and CDR2 is YYREEE (reference sequence). The CDR3 DNA follows: TGTGCCAGCAGCTTGGGGACGGAAAACGCTGAAGCTTCCTTT. The encoded protein is CASSLGTENAEASF.

For this clonotype: One junction end does not reproduce the germline sequence, and a read error may be involved. This sequence joins TRBV12-3 or TRBV12-4 and TRBJ2-1; D is undetermined. The CDR3 loop spans 13 amino acids. The CDR3 bases are TGTGCCAGCAGTCTCGAACAGAACAATGAGGAGTTCTTC. Protein: CASSLEQNNEEFF.